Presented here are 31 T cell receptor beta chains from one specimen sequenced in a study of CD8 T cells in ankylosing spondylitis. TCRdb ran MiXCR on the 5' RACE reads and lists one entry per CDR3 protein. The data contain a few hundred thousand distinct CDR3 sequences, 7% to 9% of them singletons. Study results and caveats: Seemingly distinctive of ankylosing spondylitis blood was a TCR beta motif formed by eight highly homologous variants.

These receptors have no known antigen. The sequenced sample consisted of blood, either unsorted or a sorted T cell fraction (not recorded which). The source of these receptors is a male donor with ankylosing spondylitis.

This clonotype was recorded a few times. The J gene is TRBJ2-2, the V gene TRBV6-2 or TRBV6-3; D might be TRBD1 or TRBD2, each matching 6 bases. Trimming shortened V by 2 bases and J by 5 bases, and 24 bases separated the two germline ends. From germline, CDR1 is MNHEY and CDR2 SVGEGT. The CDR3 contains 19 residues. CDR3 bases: TGTGCCAGCAGTTACCAGGGACACCTGGGAGGATATTTAACCGGGGAGCTGTTTTTT. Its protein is CASSYQGHLGGYLTGELFF.

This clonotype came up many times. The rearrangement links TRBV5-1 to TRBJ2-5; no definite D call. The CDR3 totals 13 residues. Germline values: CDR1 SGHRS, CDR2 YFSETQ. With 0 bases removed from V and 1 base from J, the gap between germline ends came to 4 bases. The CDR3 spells CASSLDPQETQYF. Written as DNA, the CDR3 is TGCGCCAGCAGCTTGGATCCCCAAGAGACCCAGTACTTC.

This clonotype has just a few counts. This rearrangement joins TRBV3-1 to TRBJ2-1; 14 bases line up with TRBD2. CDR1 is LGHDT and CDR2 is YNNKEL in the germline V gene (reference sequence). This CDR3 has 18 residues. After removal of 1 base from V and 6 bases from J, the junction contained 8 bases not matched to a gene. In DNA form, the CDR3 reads TGTGCCAGCAGCCAAGTCCTTTGGACTAGCGGGAGGCCCAATGAGCAGTTCTTC. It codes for CASSQVLWTSGRPNEQFF.

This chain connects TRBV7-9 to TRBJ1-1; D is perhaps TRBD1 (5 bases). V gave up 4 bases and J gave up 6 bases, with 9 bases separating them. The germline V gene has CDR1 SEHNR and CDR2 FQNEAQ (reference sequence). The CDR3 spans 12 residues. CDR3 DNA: TGTGCCAGCAGCTATCAGGGCGCTGAAGCTTTCTTT. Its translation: CASSYQGAEAFF.

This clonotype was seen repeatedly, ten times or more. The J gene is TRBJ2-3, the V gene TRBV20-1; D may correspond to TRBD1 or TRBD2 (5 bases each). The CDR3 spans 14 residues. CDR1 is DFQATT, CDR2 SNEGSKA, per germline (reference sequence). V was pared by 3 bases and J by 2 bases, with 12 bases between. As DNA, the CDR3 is TGCAGTGCTAGCGGGACGAAGGACACAGATACGCAGTATTTT. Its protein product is CSASGTKDTDTQYF.

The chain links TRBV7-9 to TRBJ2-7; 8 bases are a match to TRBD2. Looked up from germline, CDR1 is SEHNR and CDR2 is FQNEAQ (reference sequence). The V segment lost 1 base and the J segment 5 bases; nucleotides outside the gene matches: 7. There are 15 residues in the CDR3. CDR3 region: CASSLGRGVGHEQYF. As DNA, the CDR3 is TGTGCCAGCAGCTTAGGGCGGGGGGTTGGCCACGAGCAGTACTTC.

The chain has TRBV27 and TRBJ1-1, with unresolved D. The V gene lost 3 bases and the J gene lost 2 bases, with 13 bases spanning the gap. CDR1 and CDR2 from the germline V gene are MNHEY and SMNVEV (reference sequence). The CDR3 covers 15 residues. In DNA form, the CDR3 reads TGTGCCAGCAGTTTTAAGGCCAGACAAAACACTGAAGCTTTCTTT. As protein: CASSFKARQNTEAFF.

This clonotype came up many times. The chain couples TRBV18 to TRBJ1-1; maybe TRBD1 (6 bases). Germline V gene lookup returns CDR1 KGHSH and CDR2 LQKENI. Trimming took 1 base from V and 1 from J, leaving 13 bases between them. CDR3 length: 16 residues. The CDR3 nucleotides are TGTGCCAGCTCACCACGGGGGGGGGCATGGAACACTGAAGCTTTCTTT. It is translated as CASSPRGGAWNTEAFF.

CDR3 in amino acids: CASSSTLGPIQSEQYF. CDR3 nucleotides: TGTGCCAGCAGCTCAACCCTAGGTCCGATCCAGTCCGAGCAGTACTTC. This chain connects TRBV7-2 to TRBJ2-7; no clear D. The CDR3 is 16 residues long. Per germline, CDR1 SGHTA and CDR2 FQGNSA. Trimming cost V 4 bases and J 6 bases, with 22 bases left between them.

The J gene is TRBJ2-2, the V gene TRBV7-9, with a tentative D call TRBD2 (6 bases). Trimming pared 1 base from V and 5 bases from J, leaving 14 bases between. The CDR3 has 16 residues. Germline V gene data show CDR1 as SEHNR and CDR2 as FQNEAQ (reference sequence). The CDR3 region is CASSLGVAALTGELFF. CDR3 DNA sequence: TGTGCCAGCAGCTTAGGAGTAGCGGCGCTAACCGGGGAGCTGTTTTTT. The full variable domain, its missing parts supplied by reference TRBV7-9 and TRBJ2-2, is DTGVSQNPRHKITKRGQNVTFRCDPISEHNRLYWYRQTLGQGPEFLTYFQNEAQLEKSRLLSDRFSAERPKGSFSTLEIQRTEQGDSAMYLCASSLGVAALTGELFFGEGSRLTVL.

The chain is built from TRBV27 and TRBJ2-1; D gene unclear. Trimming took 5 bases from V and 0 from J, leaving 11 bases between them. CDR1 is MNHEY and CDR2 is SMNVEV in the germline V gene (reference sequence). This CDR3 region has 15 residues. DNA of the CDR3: TGTGCCAGCAGTCCGGACCGGAGCTCCTACAATGAGCAGTTCTTC. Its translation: CASSPDRSSYNEQFF.

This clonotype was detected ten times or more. The CDR3 DNA reads as TGCGCCAGCAGCTTGGTTCCTAGCGGGAGTCAAGGCAATGAGCAGTTCTTC. Translation gives CASSLVPSGSQGNEQFF. The chain joins TRBV5-1 to TRBJ2-1; 10 nucleotides line up with TRBD2. Trimming took 0 bases from V and 6 from J; bases not matched to a gene: 9. The CDR3 totals 17 residues. The V gene's germline CDR1 is SGHRS and CDR2 YFSETQ.

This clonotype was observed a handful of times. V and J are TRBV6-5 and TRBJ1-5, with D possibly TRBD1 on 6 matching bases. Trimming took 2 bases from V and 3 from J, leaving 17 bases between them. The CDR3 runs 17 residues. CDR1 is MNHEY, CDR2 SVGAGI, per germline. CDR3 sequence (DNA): TGTGCCAGCAGTTACCGGGCAGGGGTAAATTTCAATCAGCCCCAGCATTTT. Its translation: CASSYRAGVNFNQPQHF.

CDR3 DNA: TGTGCCAGCAGCTTATTGCGGAACTCGGGGGAGCAGTACTTC. Translation gives CASSLLRNSGEQYF. This chain uses TRBV7-2 with TRBJ2-7, with D perhaps matching TRBD2 (5 bases). V gave up 2 bases and J gave up 7 bases, with 15 bases separating them. The germline CDR1 and CDR2 sequences are SGHTA and FQGNSA. There are 14 residues in the CDR3.

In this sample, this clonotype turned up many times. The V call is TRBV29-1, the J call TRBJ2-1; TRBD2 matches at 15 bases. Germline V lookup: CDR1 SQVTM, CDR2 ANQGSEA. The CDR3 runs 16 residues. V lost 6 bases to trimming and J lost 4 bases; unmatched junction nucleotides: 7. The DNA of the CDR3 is TGCAGCGTGACGGGACTAGCGGGAGGTCGTTACAATGAGCAGTTCTTC. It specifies CSVTGLAGGRYNEQFF.

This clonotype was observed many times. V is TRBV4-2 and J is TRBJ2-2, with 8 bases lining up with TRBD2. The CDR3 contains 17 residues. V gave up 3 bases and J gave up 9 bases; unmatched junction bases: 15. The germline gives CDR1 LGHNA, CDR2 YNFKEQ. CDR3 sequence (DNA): TGTGCCAGCAGCCAGGAGGGGACTAGAGGTGTCGCCAGGGAGCTGTTTTTT. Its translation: CASSQEGTRGVARELFF.

Here the CDR3 reads CASSLASRARRADTQYF. In DNA form, the CDR3 reads TGTGCCAGCAGCTTGGCTTCTCGAGCCCGTCGGGCAGATACGCAGTATTTT. This chain links TRBV5-4 with TRBJ2-3, with D uncertain. Germline lookup yields CDR1 SGHNT and CDR2 YYREEE (reference sequence). The CDR3 consists of 17 residues. Trimming left V 0 bases short and J 4 bases short, with 18 bases between.

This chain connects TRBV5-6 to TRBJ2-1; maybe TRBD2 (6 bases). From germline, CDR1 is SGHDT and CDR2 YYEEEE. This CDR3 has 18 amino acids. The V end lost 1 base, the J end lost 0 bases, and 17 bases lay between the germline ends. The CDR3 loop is CASSLWVAGSFSYNEQFF. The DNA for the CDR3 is TGTGCCAGCAGCTTGTGGGTCGCCGGGAGTTTCTCCTACAATGAGCAGTTCTTC.

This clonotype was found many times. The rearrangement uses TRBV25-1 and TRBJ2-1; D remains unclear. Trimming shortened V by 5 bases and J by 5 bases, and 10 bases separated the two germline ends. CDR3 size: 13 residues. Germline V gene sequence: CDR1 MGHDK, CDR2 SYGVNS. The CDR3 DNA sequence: TGTGCCAGCAGTCCCCAAGGAAACAATGAGCAGTTCTTC. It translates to CASSPQGNNEQFF.

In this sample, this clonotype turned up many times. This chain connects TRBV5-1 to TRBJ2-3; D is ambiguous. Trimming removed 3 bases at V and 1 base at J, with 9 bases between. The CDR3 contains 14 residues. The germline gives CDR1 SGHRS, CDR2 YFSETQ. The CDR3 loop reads CASSSSDRTDTQYF. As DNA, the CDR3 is TGCGCCAGCAGCTCCTCCGACCGCACAGATACGCAGTATTTT.

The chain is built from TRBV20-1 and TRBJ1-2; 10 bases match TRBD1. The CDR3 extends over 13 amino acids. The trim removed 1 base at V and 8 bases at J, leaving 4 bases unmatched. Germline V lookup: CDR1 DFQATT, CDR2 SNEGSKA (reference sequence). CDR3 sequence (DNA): TGCAGTGCTAGAGGAGGGACAGGGGAAGGCTACACCTTC. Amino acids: CSARGGTGEGYTF.

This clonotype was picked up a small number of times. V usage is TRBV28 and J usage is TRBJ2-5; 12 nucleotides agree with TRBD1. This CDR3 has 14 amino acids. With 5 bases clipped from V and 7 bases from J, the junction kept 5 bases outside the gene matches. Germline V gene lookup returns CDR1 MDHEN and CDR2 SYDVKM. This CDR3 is CASSVGQGAGTQYF. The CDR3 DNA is TGTGCCAGCAGTGTGGGACAGGGGGCGGGGACCCAGTACTTC.

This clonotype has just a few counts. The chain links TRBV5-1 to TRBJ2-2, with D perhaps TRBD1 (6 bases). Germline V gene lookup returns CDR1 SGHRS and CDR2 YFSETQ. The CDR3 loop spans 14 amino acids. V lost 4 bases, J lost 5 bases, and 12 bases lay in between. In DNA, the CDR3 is TGCGCCAGCAGCCCGATACAGGGAACCGGGGAGCTGTTTTTT. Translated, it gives CASSPIQGTGELFF.

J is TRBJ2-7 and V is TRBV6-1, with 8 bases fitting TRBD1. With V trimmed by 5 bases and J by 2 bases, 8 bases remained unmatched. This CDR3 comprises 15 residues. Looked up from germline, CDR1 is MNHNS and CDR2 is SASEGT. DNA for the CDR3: TGTGCCAGCAGTAAACAGGGGGACGGGGCCTACGAGCAGTACTTC. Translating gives CASSKQGDGAYEQYF.

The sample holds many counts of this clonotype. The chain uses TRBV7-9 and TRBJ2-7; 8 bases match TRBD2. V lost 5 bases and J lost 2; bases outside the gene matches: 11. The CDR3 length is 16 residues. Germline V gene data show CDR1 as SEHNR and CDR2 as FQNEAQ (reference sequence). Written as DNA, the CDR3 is TGTGCCAGCAGCGTAGGGAGCGGGAGAACCCCCTACGAGCAGTACTTC. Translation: CASSVGSGRTPYEQYF.

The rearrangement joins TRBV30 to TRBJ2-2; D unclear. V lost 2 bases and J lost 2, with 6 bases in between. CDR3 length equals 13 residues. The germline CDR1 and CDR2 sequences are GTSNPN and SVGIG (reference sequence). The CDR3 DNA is TGTGCCTGGAGTTCACAAAACACCGGGGAGCTGTTTTTT. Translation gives CAWSSQNTGELFF.

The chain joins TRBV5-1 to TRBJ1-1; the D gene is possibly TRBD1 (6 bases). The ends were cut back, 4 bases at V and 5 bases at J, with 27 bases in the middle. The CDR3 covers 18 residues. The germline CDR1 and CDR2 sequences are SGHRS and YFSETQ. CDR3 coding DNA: TGCGCCAGCAGCCCGTTGGTGGGGGCGGCAGGGTGGGGAACTGAAGCTTTCTTT. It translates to CASSPLVGAAGWGTEAFF.

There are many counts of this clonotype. DNA of the CDR3: TGCGCCAGCAGCTCCTCGGGACTAGCGGACCAAGAGACCCAGTACTTC. Protein: CASSSSGLADQETQYF. The V call is TRBV5-1, the J call TRBJ2-5; TRBD2 aligns across 11 bases. Germline CDR1 reads SGHRS; CDR2 reads YFSETQ. Losses at the gene ends were 3 bases for V and 0 bases for J; bases not matched to a gene: 4. The CDR3 is made up of 16 amino acids.

CDR3 sequence reads: CATSSFSGSIGEQYF. CDR3 bases: TGTGCCACCAGCAGTTTTAGCGGGAGTATCGGCGAGCAGTACTTC. The rearrangement uses TRBV15 and TRBJ2-7; TRBD2 matches at 9 bases. Germline V lookup: CDR1 LNHNV, CDR2 YYDKDF (reference sequence). The CDR3 consists of 15 residues. Trimming cost V 3 bases and J 6 bases; bases outside gene matches: 9.

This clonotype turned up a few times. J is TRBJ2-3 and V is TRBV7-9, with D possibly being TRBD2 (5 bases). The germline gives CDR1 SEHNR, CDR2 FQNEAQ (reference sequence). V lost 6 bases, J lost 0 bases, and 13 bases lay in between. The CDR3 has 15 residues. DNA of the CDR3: TGTGCCAGCAGTTTTATCGGCGGGAGCACAGATACGCAGTATTTT. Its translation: CASSFIGGSTDTQYF.

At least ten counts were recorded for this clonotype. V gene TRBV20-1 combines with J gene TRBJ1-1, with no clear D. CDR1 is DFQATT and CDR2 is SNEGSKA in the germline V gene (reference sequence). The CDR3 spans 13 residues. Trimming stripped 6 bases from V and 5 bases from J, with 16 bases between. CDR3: CSASGLPGTEAFF. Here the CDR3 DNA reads TGCAGTGCCTCCGGATTACCGGGGACTGAAGCTTTCTTT.